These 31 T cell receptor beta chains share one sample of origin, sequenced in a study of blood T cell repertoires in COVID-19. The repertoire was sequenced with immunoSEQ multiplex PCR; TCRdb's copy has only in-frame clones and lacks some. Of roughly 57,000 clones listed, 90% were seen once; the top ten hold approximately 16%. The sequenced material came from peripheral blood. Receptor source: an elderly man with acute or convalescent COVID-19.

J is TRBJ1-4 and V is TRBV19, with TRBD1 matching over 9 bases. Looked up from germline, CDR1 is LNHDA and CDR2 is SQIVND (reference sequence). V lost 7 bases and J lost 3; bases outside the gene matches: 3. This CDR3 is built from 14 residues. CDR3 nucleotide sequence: TGTGCCAGTACTCGGACAGGGGCTAATGAAAAACTGTTTTTT. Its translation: CASTRTGANEKLFF.

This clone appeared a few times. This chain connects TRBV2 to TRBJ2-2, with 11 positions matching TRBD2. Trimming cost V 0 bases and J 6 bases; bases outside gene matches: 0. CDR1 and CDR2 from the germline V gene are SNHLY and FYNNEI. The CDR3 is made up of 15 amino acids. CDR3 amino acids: CASSEASGGAGELFF. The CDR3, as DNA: TGTGCCAGCAGTGAAGCTAGCGGGGGGGCCGGGGAGCTGTTTTTT.

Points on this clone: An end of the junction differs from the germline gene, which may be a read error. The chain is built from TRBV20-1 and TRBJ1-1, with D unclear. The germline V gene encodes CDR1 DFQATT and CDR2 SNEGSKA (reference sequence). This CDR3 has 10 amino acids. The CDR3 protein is CSGKATEAFF. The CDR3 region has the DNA TGCAGTGGAAAAGCCACTGAAGCCTTCTTT.

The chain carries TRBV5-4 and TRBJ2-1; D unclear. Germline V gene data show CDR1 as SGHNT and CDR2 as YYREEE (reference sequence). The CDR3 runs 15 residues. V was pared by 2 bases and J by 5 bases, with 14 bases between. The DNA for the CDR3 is TGTGCCAGCAGCTTACCGGGTCAGAAAAACAATGAGCAGTTCTTC. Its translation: CASSLPGQKNNEQFF.

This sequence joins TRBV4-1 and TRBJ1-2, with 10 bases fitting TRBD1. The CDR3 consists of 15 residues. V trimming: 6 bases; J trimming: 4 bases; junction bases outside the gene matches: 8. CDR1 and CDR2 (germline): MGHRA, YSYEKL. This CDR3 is CASRADRGRSYGYTF. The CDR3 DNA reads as TGCGCCAGCAGGGCCGACAGGGGGCGCTCCTATGGCTACACCTTC.

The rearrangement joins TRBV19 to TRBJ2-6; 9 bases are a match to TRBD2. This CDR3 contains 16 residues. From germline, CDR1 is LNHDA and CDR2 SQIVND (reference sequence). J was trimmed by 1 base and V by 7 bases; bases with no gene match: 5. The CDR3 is CASTSGGRSGANVLTF. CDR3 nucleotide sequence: TGTGCCAGTACAAGCGGGGGGAGGTCTGGGGCCAACGTCCTGACTTTC.

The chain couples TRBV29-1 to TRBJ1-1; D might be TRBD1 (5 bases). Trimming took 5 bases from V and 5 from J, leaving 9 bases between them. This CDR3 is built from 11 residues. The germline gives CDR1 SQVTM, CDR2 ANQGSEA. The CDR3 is CSVPGNTEAFF. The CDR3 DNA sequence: TGCAGCGTTCCAGGGAATACTGAAGCTTTCTTT.

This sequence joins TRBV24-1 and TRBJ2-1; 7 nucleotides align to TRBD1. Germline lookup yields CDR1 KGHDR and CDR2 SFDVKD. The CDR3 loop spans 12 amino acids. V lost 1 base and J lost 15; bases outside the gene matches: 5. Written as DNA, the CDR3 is TGTGCCACCAGTGATTTTGAGGACAGGAGGTTCTTC. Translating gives CATSDFEDRRFF.

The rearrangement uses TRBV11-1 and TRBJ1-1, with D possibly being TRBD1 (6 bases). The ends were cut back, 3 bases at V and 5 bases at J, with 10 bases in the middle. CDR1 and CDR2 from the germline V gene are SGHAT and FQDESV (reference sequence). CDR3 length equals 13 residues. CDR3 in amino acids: CASSFQGWTEAFF. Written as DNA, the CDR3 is TGTGCCAGCAGCTTTCAGGGGTGGACTGAAGCTTTCTTT.

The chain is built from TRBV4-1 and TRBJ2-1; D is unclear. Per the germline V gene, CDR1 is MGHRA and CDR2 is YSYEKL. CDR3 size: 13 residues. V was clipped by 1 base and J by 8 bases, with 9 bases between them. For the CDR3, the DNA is TGCGCCAGCAGCCAAGGAGGTTACGATGAGCAGTTCTTC. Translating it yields CASSQGGYDEQFF.

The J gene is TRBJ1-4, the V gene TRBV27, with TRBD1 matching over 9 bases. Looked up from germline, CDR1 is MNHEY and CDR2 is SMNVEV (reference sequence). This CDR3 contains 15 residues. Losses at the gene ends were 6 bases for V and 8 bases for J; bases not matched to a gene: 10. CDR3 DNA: TGTGCCAGCAGCAAACAGGGGGCCCAGTGGGAAAAACTGTTTTTT. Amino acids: CASSKQGAQWEKLFF. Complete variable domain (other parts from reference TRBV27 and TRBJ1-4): EAQVTQNPRYLITVTGKKLTVTCSQNMNHEYMSWYRQDPGLGLRQIYYSMNVEVTDKGDVPEGYKVSRKEKRNFPLILESPSPNQTSLYFCASSKQGAQWEKLFFGSGTQLSVL.

The CDR3 here is CASSVTGGEHGYTF. As DNA, the CDR3 is TGTGCCAGCAGTGTTACAGGGGGCGAGCATGGCTACACCTTC. This chain connects TRBV2 to TRBJ1-2; TRBD1 agrees at 9 bases. Losses at the gene ends were 4 bases for V and 6 bases for J; bases not matched to a gene: 6. Germline V gives CDR1 SNHLY, CDR2 FYNNEI. This CDR3 region has 14 residues.

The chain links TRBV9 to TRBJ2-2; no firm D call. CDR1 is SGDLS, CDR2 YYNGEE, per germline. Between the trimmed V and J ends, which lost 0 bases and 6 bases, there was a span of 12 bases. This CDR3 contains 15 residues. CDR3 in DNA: TGTGCCAGCAGCGTAGAGCATAACCTCCCCGGGGAGCTGTTTTTT. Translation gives CASSVEHNLPGELFF.

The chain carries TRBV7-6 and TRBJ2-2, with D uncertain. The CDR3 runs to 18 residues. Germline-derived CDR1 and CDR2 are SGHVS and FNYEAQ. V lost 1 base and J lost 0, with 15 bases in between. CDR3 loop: CASSLEAERFANTGELFF. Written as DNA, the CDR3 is TGTGCCAGCAGCTTAGAGGCGGAAAGGTTCGCGAACACCGGGGAGCTGTTTTTT.

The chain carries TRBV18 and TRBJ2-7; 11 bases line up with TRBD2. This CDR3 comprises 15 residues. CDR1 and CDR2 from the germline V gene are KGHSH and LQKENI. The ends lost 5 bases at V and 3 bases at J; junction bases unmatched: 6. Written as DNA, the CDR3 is TGTGCCAGCTCATCGGGACTAGCGGACATCTACGAGCAGTACTTC. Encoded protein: CASSSGLADIYEQYF. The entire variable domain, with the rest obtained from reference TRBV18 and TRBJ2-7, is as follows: NAGVMQNPRHLVRRRGQEARLRCSPMKGHSHVYWYRQLPEEGLKFMVYLQKENIIDESGMPKERFSAEFPKEGPSILRIQQVVRGDSAAYFCASSSGLADIYEQYFGPGTRLTVT.

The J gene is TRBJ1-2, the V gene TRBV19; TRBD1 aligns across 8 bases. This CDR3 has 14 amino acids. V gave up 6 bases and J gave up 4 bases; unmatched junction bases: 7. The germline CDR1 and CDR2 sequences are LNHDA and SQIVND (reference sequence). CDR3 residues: CASRDRGRGYGYTF. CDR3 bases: TGTGCCAGTAGAGACAGGGGCCGCGGCTATGGCTACACCTTC.

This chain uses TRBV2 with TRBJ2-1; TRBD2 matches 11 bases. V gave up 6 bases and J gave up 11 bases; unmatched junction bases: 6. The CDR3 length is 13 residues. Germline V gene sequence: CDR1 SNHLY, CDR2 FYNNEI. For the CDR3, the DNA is TGTGCCAGCAGCCTAGCGGGGGGTGTGAAGCAGTTCTTC. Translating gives CASSLAGGVKQFF. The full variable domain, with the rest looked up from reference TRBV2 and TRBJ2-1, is EPEVTQTPSHQVTQMGQEVILRCVPISNHLYFYWYRQILGQKVEFLVSFYNNEISEKSEIFDDQFSVERPDGSNFTLKIRSTKLEDSAMYFCASSLAGGVKQFFGPGTRLTVL.

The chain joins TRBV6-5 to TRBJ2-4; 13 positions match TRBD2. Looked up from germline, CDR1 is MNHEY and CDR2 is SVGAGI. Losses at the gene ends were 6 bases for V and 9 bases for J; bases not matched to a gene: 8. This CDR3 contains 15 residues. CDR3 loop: CASSRTSGGLPIQYF. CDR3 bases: TGTGCCAGCAGCAGGACTAGCGGGGGCCTCCCCATTCAGTACTTC.

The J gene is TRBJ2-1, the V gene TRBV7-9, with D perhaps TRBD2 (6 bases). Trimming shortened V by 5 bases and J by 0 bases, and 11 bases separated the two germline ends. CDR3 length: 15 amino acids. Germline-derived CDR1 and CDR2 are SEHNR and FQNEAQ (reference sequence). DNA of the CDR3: TGTGCCAGCAGCCCGGCCGGGGGCTCCTACAATGAGCAGTTCTTC. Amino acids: CASSPAGGSYNEQFF.

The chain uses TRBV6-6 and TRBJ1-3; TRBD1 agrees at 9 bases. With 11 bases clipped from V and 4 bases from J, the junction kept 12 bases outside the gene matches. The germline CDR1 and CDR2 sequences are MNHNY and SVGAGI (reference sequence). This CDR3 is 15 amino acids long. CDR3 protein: CASNEAGTGGNTIYF. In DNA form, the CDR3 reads TGTGCCTCCAACGAGGCCGGGACAGGGGGAAACACCATATATTTT.

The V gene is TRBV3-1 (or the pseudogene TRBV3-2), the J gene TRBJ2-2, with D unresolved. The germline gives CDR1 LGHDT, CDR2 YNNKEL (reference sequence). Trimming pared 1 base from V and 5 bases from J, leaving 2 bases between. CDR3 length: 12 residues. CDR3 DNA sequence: TGTGCCAGCAGCCAAGCTACCGGGGAGCTGTTTTTT. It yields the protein CASSQATGELFF.

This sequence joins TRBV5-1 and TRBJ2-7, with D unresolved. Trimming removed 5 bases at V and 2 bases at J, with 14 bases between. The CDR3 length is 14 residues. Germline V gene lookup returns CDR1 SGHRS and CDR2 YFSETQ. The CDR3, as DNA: TGCGCCAGCAGTGAGGCAGCAGATACCTACGAGCAGTACTTC. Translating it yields CASSEAADTYEQYF.

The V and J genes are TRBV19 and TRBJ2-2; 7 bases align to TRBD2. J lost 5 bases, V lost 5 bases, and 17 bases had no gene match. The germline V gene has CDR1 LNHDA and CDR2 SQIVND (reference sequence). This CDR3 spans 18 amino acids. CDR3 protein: CASSLDGLGFGGTGELFF. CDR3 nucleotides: TGTGCCAGTAGTTTGGACGGTTTAGGGTTCGGGGGGACCGGGGAGCTGTTTTTT.

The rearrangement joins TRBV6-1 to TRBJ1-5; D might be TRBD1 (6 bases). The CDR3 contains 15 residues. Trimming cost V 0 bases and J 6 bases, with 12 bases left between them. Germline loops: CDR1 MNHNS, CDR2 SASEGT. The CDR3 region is CASSEAGGGGQPQHF. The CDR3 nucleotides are TGTGCCAGCAGTGAAGCCGGGGGAGGGGGTCAGCCCCAGCATTTT.

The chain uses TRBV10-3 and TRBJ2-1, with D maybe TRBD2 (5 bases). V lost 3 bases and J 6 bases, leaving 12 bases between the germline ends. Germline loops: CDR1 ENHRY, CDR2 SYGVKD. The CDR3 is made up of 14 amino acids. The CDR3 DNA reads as TGTGCCATCAGTGACACACTAGGTGGCAATGAGCAGTTCTTC. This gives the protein CAISDTLGGNEQFF.

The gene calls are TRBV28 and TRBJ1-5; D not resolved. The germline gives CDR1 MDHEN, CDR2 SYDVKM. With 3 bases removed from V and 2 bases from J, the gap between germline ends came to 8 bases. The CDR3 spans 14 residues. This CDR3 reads CASSFFGGNQPQHF. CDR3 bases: TGTGCCAGCAGTTTTTTCGGGGGCAATCAGCCCCAGCATTTT.

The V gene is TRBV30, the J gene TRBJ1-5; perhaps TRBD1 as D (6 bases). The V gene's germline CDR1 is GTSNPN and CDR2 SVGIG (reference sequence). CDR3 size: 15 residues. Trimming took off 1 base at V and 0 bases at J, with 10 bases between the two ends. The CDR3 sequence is CAWSAPGASNQPQHF. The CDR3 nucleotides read TGTGCCTGGAGTGCCCCAGGGGCTAGCAATCAGCCCCAGCATTTT.

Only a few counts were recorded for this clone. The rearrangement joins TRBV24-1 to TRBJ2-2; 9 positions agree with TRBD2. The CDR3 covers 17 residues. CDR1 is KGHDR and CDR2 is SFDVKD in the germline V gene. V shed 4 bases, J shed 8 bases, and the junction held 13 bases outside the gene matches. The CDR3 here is CATSDLWEAGGRGELFF. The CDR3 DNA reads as TGTGCCACCAGTGACCTTTGGGAAGCGGGGGGTCGAGGGGAGCTGTTTTTT.

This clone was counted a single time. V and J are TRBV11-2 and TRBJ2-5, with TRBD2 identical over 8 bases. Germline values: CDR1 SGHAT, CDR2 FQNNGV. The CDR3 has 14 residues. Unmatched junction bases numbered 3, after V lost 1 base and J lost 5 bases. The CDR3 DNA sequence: TGTGCCAGCAGCTTAGGCGGGGGGAGGGAGACCCAGTACTTC. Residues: CASSLGGGRETQYF.

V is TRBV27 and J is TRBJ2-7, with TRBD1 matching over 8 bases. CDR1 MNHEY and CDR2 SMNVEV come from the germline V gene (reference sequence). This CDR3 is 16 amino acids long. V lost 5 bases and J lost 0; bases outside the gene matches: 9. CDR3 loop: CASSLTRTGSSYEQYF. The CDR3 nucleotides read TGTGCCAGCAGTCTCACTCGGACAGGGAGCTCCTACGAGCAGTACTTC.

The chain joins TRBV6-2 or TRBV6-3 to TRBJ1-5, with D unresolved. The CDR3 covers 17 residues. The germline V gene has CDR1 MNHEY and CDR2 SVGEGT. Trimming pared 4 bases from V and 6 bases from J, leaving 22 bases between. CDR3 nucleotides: TGTGCCAGCAGTTTCCCCCAGGCAGGTGGCCTCGGTCAGCCCCAGCATTTT. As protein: CASSFPQAGGLGQPQHF.